Detailed here is one TCR beta chain. Its antigen is unidentified. Use of 60 Vbeta and 13 Jbeta primers characterized the PCR. Assay: immunoSEQ multiplex PCR; the TCRdb copy retains only in-frame clones and omits some. The sample lists about 190,000 clones, about four fifths occurring once. These data come from a study of cytomegalovirus exposure and HLA in healthy donors. General study findings and limits: The authors later found HLA-associated TCR beta chains more clonally expanded than equally common others.

V gave up 1 base and J gave up 4 bases, with 22 bases separating them. The CDR3 extends over 18 amino acids. Germline-derived CDR1 and CDR2 are LGHNA and YSLEER. The sequence came from a woman in her thirties in good health and CMV-seropositive. J is TRBJ1-1 and V is TRBV4-3; D might be TRBD1 (5 bases). Sequencing was carried out using PBMCs. In DNA form, the CDR3 reads TGCGCCAGCAGCCAAGGTGTAGCAATACATGGACATGGCACTGAAGCTTTCTTT. Its protein is CASSQGVAIHGHGTEAFF.